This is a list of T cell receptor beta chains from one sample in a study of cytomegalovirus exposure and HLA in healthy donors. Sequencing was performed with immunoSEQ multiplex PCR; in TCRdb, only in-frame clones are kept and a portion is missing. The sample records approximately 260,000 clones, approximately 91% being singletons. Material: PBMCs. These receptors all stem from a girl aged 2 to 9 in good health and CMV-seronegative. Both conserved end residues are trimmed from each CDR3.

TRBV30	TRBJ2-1	AFAGDRHNEQF
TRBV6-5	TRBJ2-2	ASSRTGITGELF
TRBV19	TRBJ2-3	ASSVQGSDTQY
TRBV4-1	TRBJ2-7	ASSQDGQNRAPEQY
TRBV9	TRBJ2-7	ASSGGGTSRYEQY
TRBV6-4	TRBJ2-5	ASSDSNHPSRDRQETQY
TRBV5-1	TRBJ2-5	ASSWQTGTGTETQY
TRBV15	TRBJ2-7	ATSTLAGIVSYEQY
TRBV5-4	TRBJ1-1	ASSREPTGVAEAF
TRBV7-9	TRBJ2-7	ASSPTDYEQY
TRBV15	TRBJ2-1	ATSRDLWARLI
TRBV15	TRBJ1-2	ATSRDGSEAYGYT
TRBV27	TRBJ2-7	ASSSRDRGPVLSEQY
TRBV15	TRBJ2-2	ATSKAGGGYGELF
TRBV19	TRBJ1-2	ASTGRGTGYT
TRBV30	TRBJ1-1	AWRGQGHTEAF
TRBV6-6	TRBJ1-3	ASSYATQAGNTIY
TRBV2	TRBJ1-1	ASILNTEAF
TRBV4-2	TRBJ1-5	ASSQETGAINQPQH
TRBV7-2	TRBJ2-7	ASSFSLRLDRYEQY
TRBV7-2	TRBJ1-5	ASSLWGQGISNQPQH
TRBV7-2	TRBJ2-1	ASSSTGTSQYNEQF
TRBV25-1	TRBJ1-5	ASSESGSDQPQH
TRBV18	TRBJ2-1	ASSPPAGGRNEQF
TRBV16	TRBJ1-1	ASSQAPGAF
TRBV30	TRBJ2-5	AWSAGGVWY
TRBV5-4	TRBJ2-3	ASSLADRGTDTQY
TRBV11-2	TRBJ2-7	ASSPTSISSYEQY